Each of the 11 T cell receptor beta chains below was sequenced from the same sample in a study of cytotoxic CD8 clonotypes in ibrutinib-treated CLL. The protocol was immunoSEQ multiplex PCR, while the TCRdb copy is restricted to in-frame clones and leaves out a portion. The repertoire has about 140,000 clones, more than 70% of them found once; the top ten carry around 7.6%. The sequencing used PBMCs, collected after 36 months of ibrutinib treatment. The receptors derive from a human donor with chronic lymphocytic leukemia.

V and J are TRBV5-1 and TRBJ2-3, with TRBD2 identical over 14 bases. V gave up 8 bases and J gave up 5 bases; unmatched junction bases: 4. The CDR3 has 14 amino acids. Per germline, CDR1 SGHRS and CDR2 YFSETQ. Here the CDR3 DNA reads TGCGCCAGTGGACTAGCGGGAGGTCAAGATACGCAGTATTTT. Translated: CASGLAGGQDTQYF. Combining the CDR3 with reference TRBV5-1 and TRBJ2-3 gives the whole variable domain KAGVTQTPRYLIKTRGQQVTLSCSPISGHRSVSWYQQTPGQGLQFLFEYFSETQRNKGNFPGRFSGRQFSNSRSEMNVSTLELGDSALYLCASGLAGGQDTQYFGPGTRLTVL.

V usage is TRBV2 and J usage is TRBJ2-1; 7 nucleotides match TRBD2. Germline trimming cut 8 bases from V and 7 bases from J; bases unmatched to any gene: 17. The CDR3 runs 16 residues. Germline V gene sequence: CDR1 SNHLY, CDR2 FYNNEI. Written as DNA, the CDR3 is TGTGCCAGCGCCCGCCGATTCGGGGCCGGGGGGAATGAGCAGTTCTTC. This encodes CASARRFGAGGNEQFF.

This clone has just a few counts. The V and J genes are TRBV19 and TRBJ1-2, with no clear D. Germline CDR1 reads LNHDA; CDR2 reads SQIVND (reference sequence). Between the trimmed V and J ends, which lost 1 base and 7 bases, there was a span of 7 bases. The CDR3 totals 12 residues. The CDR3 here is CASSIGDTGYTF. The CDR3 DNA follows: TGTGCCAGTAGTATAGGCGACACTGGCTACACCTTC.

The rearrangement joins TRBV28 to TRBJ1-1, with 8 nucleotides matching TRBD1. Per germline, CDR1 MDHEN and CDR2 SYDVKM. V lost 5 bases, J lost 4 bases, and 6 bases stayed unmatched. This CDR3 is 14 amino acids long. This CDR3 reads CASSVTGGRTEAFF. CDR3 nucleotides: TGTGCCAGCAGTGTTACAGGGGGTCGCACTGAAGCTTTCTTT. The complete variable domain, with remaining parts taken from reference TRBV28 and TRBJ1-1, reads DVKVTQSSRYLVKRTGEKVFLECVQDMDHENMFWYRQDPGLGLRLIYFSYDVKMKEKGDIPEGYSVSREKKERFSLILESASTNQTSMYLCASSVTGGRTEAFFGQGTRLTVV.

V usage is TRBV7-9 and J usage is TRBJ1-2; 9 nucleotides line up with TRBD1. With V trimmed by 5 bases and J by 7 bases, 17 bases remained unmatched. This CDR3 is built from 17 residues. The germline V gene encodes CDR1 SEHNR and CDR2 FQNEAQ (reference sequence). CDR3 in DNA: TGTGCCAGCAGCCTCTTAGGGACAGGGAGCGGGAGGAGTGGCTACACCTTC. It specifies CASSLLGTGSGRSGYTF.

The rearrangement links TRBV10-3 to TRBJ2-7; 7 nucleotides match TRBD1. The germline gives CDR1 ENHRY, CDR2 SYGVKD. The CDR3 sequence is 12 residues long. The J segment lost 1 base and the V segment lost 8 bases, leaving 2 bases of the junction unmatched. The CDR3 loop reads CAIRDRSYEQYF. Written as DNA, the CDR3 is TGTGCCATCCGGGACAGATCCTACGAGCAGTACTTC.

V is TRBV28 and J is TRBJ1-4; 8 nucleotides align to TRBD1. The germline gives CDR1 MDHEN, CDR2 SYDVKM. V lost 3 bases, J lost 9 bases, and 6 bases stayed unmatched. The CDR3 is made up of 14 amino acids. The CDR3 loop reads CASSFRDRGKKLFF. The DNA of the CDR3 is TGTGCCAGCAGTTTCCGAGACAGGGGTAAAAAACTGTTTTTT.

The rearrangement joins TRBV7-3 to TRBJ2-1; TRBD2 agrees at 9 bases. Germline V gene data show CDR1 as SGHTA and CDR2 as FQGTGA. J was trimmed by 10 bases and V by 2 bases; bases with no gene match: 9. This CDR3 is 15 amino acids long. DNA of the CDR3: TGTGCCAGCAGCTTAGGGGCGGGAGGGCCGAAGGAGCAGTTCTTC. This translates into CASSLGAGGPKEQFF. Full variable domain (remainder filled in from reference TRBV7-3 and TRBJ2-1): GAGVSQTPSNKVTEKGKYVELRCDPISGHTALYWYRQSLGQGPEFLIYFQGTGAADDSGLPNDRFFAVRPEGSVSTLKIQRTERGDSAVYLCASSLGAGGPKEQFFGPGTRLTVL.

This clone has a single count. The chain links TRBV6-5 to TRBJ2-1, with 11 bases matching TRBD2. J was trimmed by 15 bases and V by 5 bases; bases with no gene match: 12. There are 14 residues in the CDR3. The germline CDR1 and CDR2 sequences are MNHEY and SVGAGI. CDR3 loop: CASSTLAGGHRWFF. CDR3 sequence (DNA): TGTGCCAGCAGTACGCTAGCGGGGGGCCACCGTTGGTTCTTC.

This chain uses TRBV6-5 with TRBJ2-2, with D unresolved. Trimming left V 2 bases short and J 4 bases short, with 11 bases between. This CDR3 spans 15 amino acids. In germline, CDR1 is MNHEY, CDR2 SVGAGI. The CDR3: CASSYDRVPTGELFF. DNA for the CDR3: TGTGCCAGCAGTTACGACCGGGTACCCACCGGGGAGCTGTTTTTT.

This rearrangement joins TRBV18 to TRBJ1-6, with D unclear. V was trimmed by 2 bases and J by 6 bases, leaving 5 bases between them. Germline V CDR1 and CDR2: KGHSH, LQKENI. There are 13 residues in the CDR3. CDR3 region: CASSPRSNSPLHF. The CDR3 DNA follows: TGTGCCAGCTCACCAAGATCTAATTCACCCCTCCACTTT.